This T cell receptor (beta chain) was identified in a study of regulatory T cells in long-lasting Graves disease (dated by TCRdb to the early 2020s). With respect to the entire study: To count as having persistent Graves' disease, a patient had to have received antithyroid drug treatment for over 5 years with TSH receptor autoantibodies remaining persistently positive. This study used TCR sequencing and RNA sequencing of peripheral blood to compare persistent Graves' disease patients against newly diagnosed Graves' disease patients. The study was conducted in China and was registered as a clinical trial. A total of about 33 samples underwent TCR sequencing, from roughly 13 patients with persistent Graves' disease and 20 or so patients with newly diagnosed Graves' disease. Antithyroid drugs had been taken for ten to twelve years on average by persistent Graves' disease patients in the clinical cohort.

Receptor libraries were prepared by multiplex PCR. Sequencing relied on an Illumina HiSeq 4000. iRepertoire HTBI primers and Arm-PCR amplification of CDR3 regions were used to construct TCR beta libraries. PCR products were gel purified before sequencing. In the authors' own workflow: Across samples, 55 to 80 TRBV and 15 or so TRBJ segments were identified and used for gene usage analysis of CDR3 amino acid clonotypes. Filtered high-quality paired reads were merged into contigs using COPE and FqMerger. Contigs were aligned with BLAST to IMGT TRBV, TRBD and TRBJ reference genes, and CDR3 was defined per IMGT. Any clonotype with a frequency above 0.1% was classified as a highly expanded clone. Shannon entropy was used to measure repertoire diversity, and the Gini coefficient was used to measure V-J evenness. A clonotype found in more than one individual was treated as public. Clones were called with MiXCR by TCRdb after fastp trimmed the public reads at Q25, and only in-frame beta chains were retained. CDR3 protein duplicates are merged, each entry listing the most common genes and DNA. The V and J calls reflect TCRdb's pipeline rather than the authors' work. The sample records 650,000 to 700,000 distinct CDR3 sequences, 30% of which are singletons. The ten top clones hold roughly 40% of the sample.

Read against the paper, the sample's time point label means: persistent/refractory GD, antithyroid drugs over 5 years with positive TRAb. For both TCR sequencing and RNA sequencing, RNA was extracted from PBMCs in TRIzol. The diagnosis of Graves' disease followed American Thyroid Association guidelines. Patients for the study were recruited at an endocrinology department in Xi'an, China. Each patient gave about 8.1 milliliters of peripheral blood, collected in an EDTA anticoagulant tube. Ficoll Paque Plus density gradient separation was used to isolate PBMCs, and no further T cell sorting was performed. An Agilent 2100 Bioanalyzer and agarose gel were used to assess RNA quality, and a NanoDrop 2000 was used to measure RNA concentration. Study-wide conclusions, independent of this receptor: Persistent Graves' disease patients showed lower TCR Shannon entropy and fewer highly expanded clones than newly diagnosed patients, suggesting clonal expansion. The study examined only peripheral blood because the primary lesion, thyroid tissue, could not be accessed. Persistent disease showed preferential use of TRBV28, TRBJ1-2 and TRBJ2-5, whereas newly diagnosed disease favored TRBV20-1 and TRBJ2-1. The authors noted that the small sample size was a limitation that may lower accuracy. A larger number of public clonotypes was shared among persistent patients (about 2,700) than among newly diagnosed patients (around 880). Only the TCR beta chain was sequenced and analyzed.

Ends trimmed: V by 2 bases, J by 9 bases; bases unmatched to a gene: 6. From the cysteine through the phenylalanine, the CDR3 covers 13 amino acids. Just the 39-base CDR3 DNA is kept, in frame starting at base 1. The germline V gene (reference sequence) provides CDR1 MNHEY and CDR2 SMNVEV. This clonotype was recorded once. This receptor's antigen is unknown. Per-base qualities were not stored, and no clone one base away is much larger. Weak support is all one read offers. The specimen was peripheral blood mononuclear cells (PBMCs), collected when the disease was refractory, from a patient treated with antithyroid drugs. This chain is built from TRBV27 and TRBJ1-2, with 7 bases aligning to TRBD1. The receptor was isolated from a female donor with Graves disease. The CDR3 here reads CASSLGTEGSYTF. The nucleotide sequence reads as follows: TGTGCCAGCAGTTTAGGGACAGAGGGTAGCTACACCTTC.